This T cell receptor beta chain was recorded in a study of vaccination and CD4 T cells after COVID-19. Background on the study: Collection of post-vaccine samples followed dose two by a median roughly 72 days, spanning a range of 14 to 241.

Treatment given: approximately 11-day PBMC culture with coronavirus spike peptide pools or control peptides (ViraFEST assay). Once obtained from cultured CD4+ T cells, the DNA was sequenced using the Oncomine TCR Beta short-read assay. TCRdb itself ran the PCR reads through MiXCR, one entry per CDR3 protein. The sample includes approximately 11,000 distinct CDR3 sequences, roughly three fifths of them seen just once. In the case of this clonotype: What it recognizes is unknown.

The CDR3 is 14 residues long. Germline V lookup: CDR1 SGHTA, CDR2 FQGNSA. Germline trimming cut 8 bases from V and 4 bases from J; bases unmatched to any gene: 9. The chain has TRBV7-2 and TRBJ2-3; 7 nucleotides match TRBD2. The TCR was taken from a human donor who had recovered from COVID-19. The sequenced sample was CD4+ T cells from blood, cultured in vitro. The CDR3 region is CASSAGVPSDTQYF. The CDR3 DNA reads TGTGCCAGCTCGGCGGGGGTCCCGTCAGATACGCAGTATTTT.